The 8 T cell receptor beta chains below were found in one sample sequenced in a study of early T cells in non-severe SARS-CoV-2 infection (dated by TCRdb to the early 2020s). Libraries were made using 5' RACE. This sample was sequenced with a NextSeq 500. TCRdb took the public reads, trimmed them with fastp at Q25, ran MiXCR for clone calling and kept in-frame beta chains. One record per CDR3 amino acid sequence lists the most common genes and DNA. The sample has fewer than 45,000 distinct CDR3 sequences on record, 4.5% to 7.5% of them singletons. In total, the top ten clones hold about 8% of the sample. The sample was whole blood. These receptors came from an adult who was a healthcare worker with PCR-confirmed SARS-CoV-2 infection or an uninfected control (not recorded which).

This clonotype was seen ten or more times. The rearrangement links TRBV4-1 to TRBJ1-1; 7 bases align to TRBD1. The germline V gene encodes CDR1 MGHRA and CDR2 YSYEKL. This CDR3 comprises 19 residues. The V and J ends lost 4 bases and 1 base, in that order; junction bases with no gene match: 18. Here the CDR3 reads CASSPATGEEIKRNTEAFF. CDR3 DNA: TGCGCCAGCAGCCCCGCCACAGGGGAGGAAATAAAGAGGAACACTGAAGCTTTCTTT.

This clonotype occurred a few times. V usage is TRBV7-8 and J usage is TRBJ2-7; tentatively, D is TRBD1 or TRBD2 (6 bases each). Germline V gene lookup returns CDR1 SGHVS and CDR2 FQNEAQ. The CDR3 has 13 amino acids. Trimming stripped 1 base from V and 6 bases from J, with 10 bases between. The CDR3 loop is CASSLVGGGEQYF. In DNA, the CDR3 is TGTGCCAGCAGCTTAGTAGGAGGGGGCGAGCAGTACTTC.

Many counts were recorded for this clonotype. This rearrangement joins TRBV12-3 or TRBV12-4 to TRBJ1-1; tentatively, D is TRBD1 (5 bases). V was cut by 2 bases and J by 7 bases, with 11 bases left in between. This CDR3 region has 13 residues. DNA for the CDR3: TGTGCCAGCAGTTTAACTCAGGGAAGTGAAGCTTTCTTT. Protein sequence: CASSLTQGSEAFF.

At least ten counts were recorded for this clonotype. The V call is TRBV11-2, the J call TRBJ2-7; TRBD2 is a possible D gene (6 bases). In germline, CDR1 is SGHAT, CDR2 FQNNGV. This CDR3 is 14 amino acids long. Trimming took 1 base from V and 6 from J, leaving 13 bases between them. CDR3 in amino acids: CASSLAGGSGEQYF. CDR3 nucleotide sequence: TGTGCCAGCAGCTTAGCTGGAGGGAGTGGCGAGCAGTACTTC.

V is TRBV28 and J is TRBJ1-5; 7 bases fit TRBD1. CDR3 length: 14 amino acids. CDR1 is MDHEN and CDR2 is SYDVKM in the germline V gene. The trim removed 3 bases at V and 7 bases at J, leaving 6 bases unmatched. DNA for the CDR3: TGTGCCAGCAGTTTGAATAGGGGGCAGCAGCCCCAGCATTTT. This gives the protein CASSLNRGQQPQHF. The whole variable domain, remainder taken from reference TRBV28 and TRBJ1-5, is DVKVTQSSRYLVKRTGEKVFLECVQDMDHENMFWYRQDPGLGLRLIYFSYDVKMKEKGDIPEGYSVSREKKERFSLILESASTNQTSMYLCASSLNRGQQPQHFGDGTRLSIL.

This clonotype was counted at least ten times. The rearrangement joins TRBV5-4 to TRBJ1-3; the D is unclear. Trimming removed 4 bases at V and 1 base at J, with 3 bases between. CDR3 length: 12 residues. Germline V gene sequence: CDR1 SGHNT, CDR2 YYREEE (reference sequence). The CDR3 sequence is CASSLSGNTIYF. The CDR3 region has the DNA TGTGCCAGCAGCCTGTCTGGAAACACCATATATTTT. The variable domain in full, completed from reference TRBV5-4 and TRBJ1-3, reads ETGVTQSPTHLIKTRGQQVTLRCSSQSGHNTVSWYQQALGQGPQFIFQYYREEENGRGNFPPRFSGLQFPNYSSELNVNALELDDSALYLCASSLSGNTIYFGEGSWLTVV.

This clonotype was counted a few times. The rearrangement uses TRBV12-3 or TRBV12-4 and TRBJ2-7; a weak D match, TRBD2 (6 bases). V lost 3 bases, J lost 8 bases, and 17 bases lay in between. The CDR3 runs 14 residues. This CDR3 is CASSLTSFGGKQYF. In DNA, the CDR3 is TGTGCCAGCAGTTTGACGTCCTTTGGGGGGAAGCAGTACTTC.

This clonotype was counted many times. This chain joins TRBV29-1 and TRBJ2-1; 11 nucleotides align to TRBD2. CDR1 and CDR2 (germline): SQVTM, ANQGSEA. V lost 3 bases, J lost 15 bases, and 7 bases stayed unmatched. This CDR3 has 12 residues. CDR3 DNA sequence: TGCAGCGTTGAGCGGCGGGGACTAGCGGTGTTCTTC. Translating it yields CSVERRGLAVFF.